Below are 28 T cell receptor beta chains sequenced from a single sample in a study of CD8+ T cells in alopecia areata. RNA extraction was followed by reverse transcription into cDNA, which acted as the sequencing template. The assay was immunoSEQ multiplex PCR, and TCRdb's table has in-frame clones only and misses some. The sample yields some 110,000 clones, without any singletons. The sequencing sample was made of lesional skin. The receptors were sampled from a C3H/HeJ mouse with alopecia areata. The strain is characterized by the MHC haplotype H2-k.

This clone appeared a few times. Gene names refer to mouse genes. The read gets to within 4 residues of the CDR3 end, and the germline J gene fills in the rest. The rearrangement uses TRBV13-3 and TRBJ2-5; TRBD2 matches 11 bases. The length of the CDR3 is 15 residues. CDR1 and CDR2 from the germline V gene are NNHDY and SYVADS. The sequenced part of the CDR3 DNA is TGTGCCAGCAGTGGTTGGGACTGGGGGAAAGAC. Translation: CASSGWDWGKD. The whole CDR3 protein is CASSGWDWGKDTQYF.

Worth noting for this clone: Translating the DNA gives a protein that differs from the TCRdb entry at residue 11; the protein shown here is that DNA translation. Germline and genes: mouse. The read ends 3 residues shy of where the CDR3 ends; the end is completed using the germline J gene. The chain has TRBV19 and TRBJ1-6; the match to TRBD1 covers 9 bases. TRBJ1-6 is labeled an ORF, and its function is uncertain. V was clipped by 4 bases and J by 10 bases; unmatched bases: 6. CDR3 length equals 14 residues. Looked up from germline, CDR1 is FNHDT and CDR2 is SITEND (reference sequence). CDR3 bases read: TGTGCCAGCAGTCCGGGACAGGGTTGGTCGCCC. This codes for CASSPGQGWSP. The CDR3 in full is CASSPGQGWSPLYF.

Details on this clone: Gene names and germline match the mouse. The CDR3 end is not reached by the read, which stops 4 residues before it; the germline J gene fills it in. The same CDR3 is also encoded by other DNA sequences in this sample. The chain employs TRBV13-3 and TRBJ2-1; TRBD2 is a possible D gene (5 bases). In germline, CDR1 is NNHDY, CDR2 SYVADS. The CDR3 length is 15 residues. Deletions cut 1 base from V and 4 bases from J, with 12 bases between. The CDR3 spells CASSDRLGAYAEQFF. The sequenced CDR3 bases are TGTGCCAGCAGTGATCGCCTGGGAGCTTATGCT.

Concerning this clone: Gene names and germline refer to mouse. The read stops 4 residues short of the end of the CDR3; the missing end is completed from the germline J gene. The chain couples TRBV13-2 to TRBJ2-5, with 8 bases matching TRBD2. J gave up 2 bases and V 5 bases, and 1 base lay outside the gene matches. Germline values: CDR1 NNHNN, CDR2 SYGAGS (reference sequence). This CDR3 is 13 amino acids long. The sequenced CDR3 bases are TGTGCCAGCGGACTGGGGGTCCAAGAC. It encodes CASGLGVQD. The complete CDR3 protein is CASGLGVQDTQYF.

This clone was seen more than once but under ten times. The translated DNA and TCRdb's protein are not identical at residue 11; the protein here was translated from the DNA. All gene names here are mouse names. Coverage ceases 3 residues before the CDR3 finishes, and the germline J gene fills in the end. The rearrangement uses TRBV13-3 and TRBJ1-3, with D unclear. Trimming removed 0 bases from V and 3 bases from J, with 7 bases in between. The germline V gene encodes CDR1 NNHDY and CDR2 SYVADS. The CDR3 is 14 amino acids. Partial CDR3 DNA: TGTGCCAGCAGTGATGCAGAAGATGGAAATACG. Its protein product is CASSDAEDGNT. The CDR3 as a whole reads CASSDAEDGNTLYF. The full variable domain, with the rest looked up from reference TRBV13-3 and TRBJ1-3, is EAAVTQSPRSKVAVTGGKVTLSCHQTNNHDYMYWYRQDTGHGLRLIHYSYVADSTEKGDIPDGYKASRPSQENFSLILELASLSQTAVYFCASSDAEDGNTLYFGEGSRLIVV.

This clone was seen ten or more times. Mouse gene names apply. The CDR3 goes on 4 residues after the read ends, and that part is filled in from the germline J gene. V is TRBV19 and J is TRBJ2-1; 9 bases are a match to TRBD1. Germline lookup yields CDR1 FNHDT and CDR2 SITEND (reference sequence). The CDR3 runs 15 residues. V lost 1 base, J lost 4 bases, and 3 bases stayed unmatched. The part of the CDR3 DNA that was read is TGTGCCAGCAGTATAACGGGACAGGGTTATGCT. It is translated as CASSITGQGYA. The whole CDR3 sequence is CASSITGQGYAEQFF.

This clone was counted only a few times. Mouse gene names and germline throughout. The read ends 4 residues shy of where the CDR3 ends; the end is completed using the germline J gene. V is TRBV1 and J is TRBJ2-7; 10 positions match TRBD2. Germline CDR1 is NSQYPW and CDR2 is LRSPGD (reference sequence). CDR3 length: 16 residues. With 1 base clipped from V and 3 bases from J, the junction kept 6 bases outside the gene matches. Partial CDR3 DNA: TGCACCTGCAGTGCAGTCCCCGGGACTGGGGTCTAT. Translating it yields CTCSAVPGTGVY. The full CDR3 protein is CTCSAVPGTGVYEQYF.

This clone occurred a few times. Gene names refer to mouse genes. The read halts 4 residues ahead of the CDR3 end, with the missing end drawn from the germline J gene. V gene TRBV13-3 combines with J gene TRBJ1-4, with D maybe TRBD1 (6 bases). CDR1 and CDR2 from the germline V gene are NNHDY and SYVADS. Trimming pared 2 bases from V and 6 bases from J, leaving 14 bases between. The CDR3 runs 15 residues. The chain's CDR3 is CASSEGGREDERLFF. CDR3 DNA (partial): TGTGCCAGCAGTGAAGGGGGGCGGGAGGACGAA.

On this clone: The protein recorded in TCRdb does not match the translated DNA at residue 12; the protein presented here comes from translating the DNA. All gene names here are mouse names. The CDR3 reads CASSPDRNHNSPLYF. Incomplete CDR3 DNA: TGTGCCAGCAGTCCCGACAGAAACCATAATTCGCCC. This chain uses TRBV13-3 with TRBJ1-6, with a possible D match to TRBD1 (5 bases). The read ends 3 residues shy of where the CDR3 ends; the end is completed using the germline J gene. TRBJ1-6 is treated as an ORF (open reading frame) with a function not yet certain. The CDR3 loop spans 15 amino acids. V lost 4 bases, J lost 5 bases, and 13 bases lay in between. From germline, CDR1 is NNHDY and CDR2 SYVADS.

As for this clone: Gene names are the mouse ones. Read data end 4 residues before the CDR3 end; the end is taken from the germline J gene. The rearrangement links TRBV13-3 to TRBJ2-3; the D gene is possibly TRBD2 (6 bases). The CDR3 runs 16 residues. Trimming stripped 1 base from V and 3 bases from J, with 15 bases between. Germline CDR1 and CDR2: NNHDY and SYVADS. The CDR3 reads CASSDLGDDRAETLYF. CDR3 DNA, as far as it was read: TGTGCCAGCAGTGATTTGGGGGACGATAGGGCAGAA.

This clone was seen ten or more times. The gene names here belong to mouse. The read finishes 4 residues shy of the CDR3 end, and the germline J gene is used to complete it. This chain uses TRBV19 with TRBJ2-1; no reliable D call. Germline CDR1 is FNHDT and CDR2 is SITEND (reference sequence). The CDR3 spans 13 residues. Trimming pared 2 bases from V and 3 bases from J, leaving 6 bases between. CDR3 loop: CASSISFYAEQFF. Incomplete CDR3 DNA: TGTGCCAGCAGTATCAGCTTCTATGCT.

With respect to this clone: The germline and genes are mouse ones. The read stops 4 residues short of the end of the CDR3; the missing end is completed from the germline J gene. The chain carries TRBV16 and TRBJ2-1, with 12 bases that match TRBD1. This CDR3 comprises 16 residues. Germline values: CDR1 SGHSA, CDR2 FRNQAP. The CDR3 sequence is CASSFGTGGAGAEQFF. CDR3 DNA (partial): TGTGCAAGCAGCTTTGGGACAGGGGGCGCGGGAGCT.

The sample holds a few counts of this clone. Each gene name is a mouse one. The read ends 4 residues shy of where the CDR3 ends; the end is completed using the germline J gene. Other DNA sequences within the sample encode an identical CDR3. This chain connects TRBV13-3 to TRBJ2-7, with TRBD2 matching over 11 bases. This CDR3 has 15 amino acids. Per the germline V gene, CDR1 is NNHDY and CDR2 is SYVADS. This chain's CDR3 is CASSPTGTGGYEQYF. The CDR3 DNA, read in part, is TGTGCCAGCAGCCCAACCGGGACTGGGGGATAT.

This clone was seen more than once but under ten times. The gene names given are mouse names. The read ends 4 residues early relative to the CDR3; the germline J gene fills the gap. This chain links TRBV17 with TRBJ2-7; 7 bases are shared with TRBD2. Germline V lookup: CDR1 MNHDT, CDR2 YYDKIL. The CDR3 is made up of 13 amino acids. The V gene end was trimmed by 5 bases and the J gene end by 3 bases; junction bases not matched to a gene: 4. The CDR3 bases that were read are TGTGCTAGCAGTTCTCGACTGGGCTAT. As protein: CASSSRLGY. The whole CDR3 reads CASSSRLGYEQYF.

This clone was seen only a few times. Gene names denote mouse genes. The sequenced fragment ends 4 residues before the CDR3 boundary, so the rest is inferred from the germline J gene. The V and J genes are TRBV13-2 and TRBJ2-7; 10 bases are a match to TRBD2. Germline CDR1 and CDR2: NNHNN and SYGAGS (reference sequence). The CDR3 totals 16 residues. V was clipped by 3 bases and J by 0 bases; unmatched bases: 6. The CDR3 sequence: CASGADWGASSYEQYF. The sequenced CDR3 bases are TGTGCCAGCGGTGCCGACTGGGGGGCAAGCTCCTAT.

The sample holds a few counts of this clone. Genes here carry mouse names. The CDR3 end falls 4 residues outside the read, so it is completed with the germline J gene. The rearrangement joins TRBV13-3 to TRBJ1-2; 9 bases are shared with TRBD1. V dropped 0 bases and J dropped 3; count of bases not matched to a gene: 6. The CDR3 spans 16 residues. The germline CDR1 and CDR2 sequences are NNHDY and SYVADS. The sequenced part of the CDR3 DNA is TGTGCCAGCAGTGATGCAACGGGACAGGGAGACTCC. As protein: CASSDATGQGDS. The CDR3 as a whole reads CASSDATGQGDSDYTF.

This clone was observed a handful of times. The genes and germline here are from mouse. The CDR3 goes on 4 residues after the read ends, and that part is filled in from the germline J gene. This chain uses TRBV1 with TRBJ1-2; D not resolved. CDR3 length equals 14 residues. The V and J ends lost 1 base and 3 bases respectively, with 9 bases between them. The germline V gene has CDR1 NSQYPW and CDR2 LRSPGD (reference sequence). The DNA read from the CDR3 is TGCACCTGCAGTGCAGCCAAAGAGGACTCC. Its translation: CTCSAAKEDS. The entire CDR3 sequence reads CTCSAAKEDSDYTF.

Notes on this clone: Gene names are the mouse ones. Read coverage stops 4 residues before the CDR3 terminus; the germline J gene supplies the remainder. The chain has TRBV1 and TRBJ2-1, with 8 positions matching TRBD2. V trimming: 6 bases; J trimming: 2 bases; junction bases outside the gene matches: 6. The CDR3 sequence is 15 residues long. Germline CDR1 and CDR2: NSQYPW and LRSPGD (reference sequence). CDR3 DNA (partial): TGCACCTGCAGGGCCCTGGGGGGCGACTATGCT. Translation gives CTCRALGGDYA. The full CDR3 sequence reads CTCRALGGDYAEQFF.

Of note for this clone: Genes and germline come from the mouse. The sequenced fragment ends 4 residues before the CDR3 boundary, so the rest is inferred from the germline J gene. V and J are TRBV1 and TRBJ1-4; a weak D match, TRBD1 (6 bases). Germline V gives CDR1 NSQYPW, CDR2 LRSPGD (reference sequence). The V and J ends lost 4 bases and 0 bases respectively, with 12 bases between them. The CDR3 consists of 16 residues. The DNA read from the CDR3 is TGCACCTGCAGTGGACTTCGGACAGTTTCCAACGAA. This gives the protein CTCSGLRTVSNE. The whole CDR3 sequence is CTCSGLRTVSNERLFF.

To note about this clone: Gene names and germline refer to mouse. The read comes to an end 4 residues before the CDR3 does, leaving the germline J gene to fill in the end. This chain uses TRBV19 with TRBJ2-5, with D unclear. The germline gives CDR1 FNHDT, CDR2 SITEND (reference sequence). The CDR3 consists of 12 residues. CDR3 DNA (partial): TGTGCCAGCAGCCCTGGCTGGGAC. It yields the protein CASSPGWD. The full CDR3 reads CASSPGWDTQYF.

Concerning this clone itself: Germline and genes here are mouse. Coverage ceases 4 residues before the CDR3 finishes, and the germline J gene fills in the end. V usage is TRBV13-1 and J usage is TRBJ2-7, with 7 bases lining up with TRBD1. The germline V gene has CDR1 NSHNY and CDR2 SYGAGN. CDR3 length: 16 amino acids. The part of the CDR3 DNA that was read is TGTGCCAGCAGTGATTCCCTCGGACAGGTAGGGTAT. Its translation: CASSDSLGQVGY. The full CDR3 protein reads CASSDSLGQVGYEQYF.

This clone was observed a handful of times. All gene names here are mouse names. Coverage ceases 4 residues before the CDR3 finishes, and the germline J gene fills in the end. The chain carries TRBV13-3 and TRBJ2-3, with TRBD2 matching over 10 bases. V lost 5 bases and J lost 3; bases outside the gene matches: 9. CDR1 is NNHDY and CDR2 is SYVADS in the germline V gene. CDR3 length equals 16 residues. The CDR3 sequence is CASSRDWGAGAETLYF. The sequenced part of the CDR3 DNA is TGTGCCAGCAGCCGAGACTGGGGGGCGGGGGCAGAA.

This clone was counted between two and nine times. Mouse germline and gene names are used. Read coverage stops 4 residues before the CDR3 terminus; the germline J gene supplies the remainder. V and J are TRBV13-3 and TRBJ1-4, with D perhaps TRBD1 (5 bases). The CDR3 length is 13 residues. V was clipped by 6 bases and J by 3 bases, with 9 bases between them. The germline gives CDR1 NNHDY, CDR2 SYVADS. The CDR3 region is CASTGGTNERLFF. The part of the CDR3 DNA that was read is TGTGCCAGCACTGGGGGAACCAACGAA. Full variable domain (rest looked up from reference TRBV13-3 and TRBJ1-4): EAAVTQSPRSKVAVTGGKVTLSCHQTNNHDYMYWYRQDTGHGLRLIHYSYVADSTEKGDIPDGYKASRPSQENFSLILELASLSQTAVYFCASTGGTNERLFFGHGTKLSVL.

A remark on this clone: Gene names follow the mouse nomenclature. Read sequence stops 4 residues before the CDR3 end, and the germline J gene provides the missing end. The genes are TRBV1 and TRBJ2-4, with D maybe TRBD2 (7 bases). CDR3 length: 16 residues. The germline V and J ends were trimmed by 0 bases and 0 bases, with 10 bases remaining between them. Germline V CDR1 and CDR2: NSQYPW, LRSPGD (reference sequence). The CDR3 reads CTCSAEGGASQNTLYF. CDR3 DNA (partial): TGCACCTGCAGTGCAGAGGGGGGCGCGAGTCAAAAC.

This clone has a handful of counts. These gene names are mouse names. The observed sequence ends 4 residues before the CDR3 terminus, with the missing tail filled in from the germline J gene. The chain employs TRBV29 and TRBJ2-2; 8 bases fit TRBD1. The CDR3 spans 15 residues. The trim removed 6 bases at V and 4 bases at J, leaving 7 bases unmatched. From germline, CDR1 is MSHET and CDR2 SYDVDS. The CDR3 bases that were read are TGTGCTAGCAGCACGACAGGGGCAAGCACCGGG. It is translated as CASSTTGASTG. The whole CDR3 reads CASSTTGASTGQLYF.

Note on this clone: Any gene name here is a mouse gene name. The DNA ends 4 residues before the CDR3 does, and the rest of the CDR3 is filled in from the germline J gene. The chain joins TRBV19 to TRBJ2-7; 12 positions agree with TRBD2. The CDR3 is made up of 15 amino acids. V lost 0 bases and J lost 2; bases outside the gene matches: 0. Germline V CDR1 and CDR2: FNHDT, SITEND (reference sequence). CDR3 DNA, as far as it was read: TGTGCCAGCAGTATAGGGACTGGGGGGGCCTAT. Translation: CASSIGTGGAY. The complete CDR3 protein is CASSIGTGGAYEQYF.

This clone was counted between two and nine times. Gene names and germline refer to mouse. With the read ending 4 residues before the CDR3 end, the germline J gene is used to fill in that end. V and J are TRBV1 and TRBJ2-2, with 11 bases identical to TRBD2. Trimming removed 5 bases from V and 2 bases from J; junction bases left unmatched: 4. CDR1 and CDR2 from the germline V gene are NSQYPW and LRSPGD (reference sequence). The CDR3 sequence is 16 residues long. The chain's CDR3 is CTCSTRLGGNTGQLYF. The part of the CDR3 DNA that was read is TGCACCTGCAGTACCCGACTGGGGGGGAACACCGGG.

In the case of this clone: Germline and genes: mouse. The sequenced part of the CDR3 DNA is TGTGCCAGCAGTGATGCACAGGGGCGGGCAGAA. It translates to CASSDAQGRAE. The entire CDR3 reads CASSDAQGRAETLYF. V is TRBV13-1 and J is TRBJ2-3; 7 bases are shared with TRBD1. The read terminates 4 residues before the CDR3 end, so the remaining end is supplied by the germline J gene. This CDR3 spans 15 amino acids. The germline V gene encodes CDR1 NSHNY and CDR2 SYGAGN. Unmatched junction bases numbered 4, after V lost 0 bases and J lost 3 bases.